The text below deals with one TCR beta chain. Its specificity is not known. Here immunoSEQ multiplex PCR was the method, and the copy in TCRdb shows in-frame clones only, minus some. The sample includes tens of thousands of clones, under 80% seen only once; the top ten take 0.85% to 1.3%. After expansion with viral peptide pools in the ViraFEST assay, antigen-specific CD4+ T cells were sequenced. Culture proceeded for nine to ten days, and CD4+ T cells were then isolated. Participants were given two doses of BNT162b2 or mRNA-1273 vaccine. This specimen comes from a study of vaccination effects on CD4 cells after COVID-19. CDR3 length equals 19 residues. CDR1 is SGHRS, CDR2 YFSETQ, per germline. V was pared by 0 bases and J by 1 base, with 13 bases of the junction left unmatched. Study-wide points: Cross-reaction with common cold coronaviruses was seen in only 1 of 255 vaccine-induced clones from healthy vaccinees.

The sequence derives from a human donor who received a COVID-19 vaccine. The sequences come from CD4+ T cells from PBMCs cultured with HCoV-OC43 spike peptides, collected after COVID-19 vaccination. Indicated subset: HCoV-OC43 spike overlapping peptide pool stimulation. J is TRBJ2-5 and V is TRBV5-1, with 9 positions matching TRBD2. Here the CDR3 reads CASSLGLAGLPASQETQYF. The DNA for the CDR3 is TGCGCCAGCAGCTTGGGTCTAGCGGGGCTCCCTGCGAGCCAAGAGACCCAGTACTTC. The whole variable domain, remainder taken from reference TRBV5-1 and TRBJ2-5, is KAGVTQTPRYLIKTRGQQVTLSCSPISGHRSVSWYQQTPGQGLQFLFEYFSETQRNKGNFPGRFSGRQFSNSRSEMNVSTLELGDSALYLCASSLGLAGLPASQETQYFGPGTRLLVL.